This entry is about one T cell receptor beta chain. The data belong to a study of T cell changes during pregnancy in multiple sclerosis. Data came from immunoSEQ multiplex PCR; TCRdb stores just in-frame clones and leaves some out. In the table there are some 110,000 clones, 85% to 95% of which are singletons. The sequenced sample was peripheral blood, obtained after pregnancy. This TCR was sampled from a female donor with multiple sclerosis, enrolled in a pregnancy study.

Here the CDR3 reads CASSSRSTNEKLFF. The CDR3, as DNA: TGTGCCAGTAGTAGTCGGTCAACTAATGAAAAACTGTTTTTT. The chain is built from TRBV19 and TRBJ1-4; D gene uncertain. V gave up 4 bases and J gave up 0 bases, with 6 bases separating them. The CDR3 consists of 14 residues. Germline assignment: CDR1 LNHDA and CDR2 SQIVND (reference sequence).